One and the same sample provided the 22 T cell receptor beta chains below, sequenced in a study of shared clonotypes between healthy human individuals. Libraries were prepared by immunoSEQ multiplex PCR; TCRdb keeps only in-frame clonotypes and omits some of them. This sample has more than 600,000 clones; about 92% occur once, and the top ten carry approximately 25%. Naive CD8 isolation took CD45RO-negative cells positively selected for CCR7 and excluded terminally differentiated effector memory CD45RA+ cells. The sequenced sample consisted of naive CD8+ T cells sorted from blood. The receptor set was obtained from a man aged 25 to 40 in good health.

This chain uses TRBV28 with TRBJ2-7, with no clear D. The CDR3 covers 16 residues. The germline CDR1 and CDR2 sequences are MDHEN and SYDVKM. V lost 2 bases and J 3 bases, leaving 17 bases between the germline ends. The CDR3 region is CASSLPTDRVYYEQYF. CDR3 sequence (DNA): TGTGCCAGCAGTTTACCCACGGATAGGGTTTACTACGAGCAGTACTTC.

This sequence joins TRBV10-2 and TRBJ2-1; D perhaps matches TRBD2 (7 bases). Germline V gene data show CDR1 as WSHSY and CDR2 as SAAADI. V shed 11 bases and J shed 4 bases, with 12 bases lying between them. This CDR3 spans 12 amino acids. The CDR3 spells CAWGGRYNEQFF. CDR3 bases: TGCGCCTGGGGGGGCAGGTACAATGAGCAGTTCTTC.

The V call is TRBV10-3, the J call TRBJ2-7; no firm D call. Germline CDR1 and CDR2: ENHRY and SYGVKD. V shed 4 bases and J shed 2 bases, with 9 bases lying between them. The CDR3 totals 13 residues. This CDR3 reads CAISVDKPYEQYF. The CDR3, as DNA: TGTGCCATCAGTGTAGATAAACCCTACGAGCAGTACTTC.

CDR3 sequence: CASSLLGNTGELFF. The CDR3 DNA reads TGTGCCAGCAGTTTACTGGGGAACACCGGGGAGCTGTTTTTT. The chain employs TRBV27 and TRBJ2-2, with D unresolved. Trimming stripped 2 bases from V and 1 base from J, with 5 bases between. Per the germline V gene, CDR1 is MNHEY and CDR2 is SMNVEV (reference sequence). The CDR3 runs to 14 residues.

The chain couples TRBV7-8 to TRBJ2-5; 10 bases map to TRBD2. CDR3 length: 18 amino acids. Germline CDR1 and CDR2: SGHVS and FQNEAQ. The J segment lost 4 bases and the V segment lost 0 bases, leaving 11 bases of the junction unmatched. The CDR3 nucleotides are TGTGCCAGCAGCTTAGCGGACACCGGGACTAGCGTTTCAGAGACCCAGTACTTC. Translating it yields CASSLADTGTSVSETQYF.

The gene calls are TRBV11-2 and TRBJ2-7, with a tentative D call TRBD2 (6 bases). Germline-derived CDR1 and CDR2 are SGHAT and FQNNGV. The CDR3 loop spans 17 amino acids. Trimming removed 0 bases from V and 2 bases from J, with 17 bases in between. CDR3 protein: CASSLDSSPGVAYEQYF. The CDR3, as DNA: TGTGCCAGCAGCTTAGATTCGTCCCCGGGAGTTGCCTACGAGCAGTACTTC.

Here the CDR3 reads CASSSQSGQGTYEQYF. Here the CDR3 DNA reads TGTGCCAGCAGCTCCCAATCGGGACAGGGAACCTACGAGCAGTACTTC. The V call is TRBV13, the J call TRBJ2-7, with 9 bases that match TRBD1. CDR3 length: 16 residues. V shed 4 bases, J shed 2 bases, and the junction held 9 bases outside the gene matches. Germline CDR1 and CDR2: PRHDT and FYEKMQ (reference sequence).

The rearrangement links TRBV19 to TRBJ2-7; D is unclear. Germline lookup yields CDR1 LNHDA and CDR2 SQIVND (reference sequence). The ends were cut back, 6 bases at V and 5 bases at J, with 11 bases in the middle. CDR3 size: 12 residues. CDR3 coding DNA: TGTGCCAGTAGACAGAGGAGCGACGAGCAGTACTTC. This encodes CASRQRSDEQYF. The whole variable domain, filled in from reference TRBV19 and TRBJ2-7, reads DGGITQSPKYLFRKEGQNVTLSCEQNLNHDAMYWYRQDPGQGLRLIYYSQIVNDFQKGDIAEGYSVSREKKESFPLTVTSAQKNPTAFYLCASRQRSDEQYFGPGTRLTVT.

This chain connects TRBV14 to TRBJ2-2; D ambiguous. Trimming left V 3 bases short and J 5 bases short, with 7 bases between. Germline V gene data show CDR1 as SGHDN and CDR2 as FVKESK. The CDR3 consists of 13 residues. CDR3 in DNA: TGTGCCAGCAGCCATTCCGGGACCGGGGAGCTGTTTTTT. This translates into CASSHSGTGELFF. The full variable domain, rest sourced from reference TRBV14 and TRBJ2-2, is EAGVTQFPSHSVIEKGQTVTLRCDPISGHDNLYWYRRVMGKEIKFLLHFVKESKQDESGMPNNRFLAERTGGTYSTLKVQPAELEDSGVYFCASSHSGTGELFFGEGSRLTVL.

V usage is TRBV19 and J usage is TRBJ2-3; a possible D gene is TRBD2 (5 bases). Trimming pared 3 bases from V and 6 bases from J, leaving 16 bases between. The CDR3 runs 15 residues. The germline V gene encodes CDR1 LNHDA and CDR2 SQIVND (reference sequence). CDR3 nucleotides: TGTGCCAGTAGTATTCTGGGGTCAAGAGGGGATACGCAGTATTTT. Its protein product is CASSILGSRGDTQYF.

Notes on this clone: The sample has other DNA sequences that encode this CDR3 too. The chain joins TRBV19 to TRBJ1-1, with D perhaps matching TRBD1 (6 bases). V was cut by 3 bases and J by 4 bases, with 12 bases left in between. Germline V lookup: CDR1 LNHDA, CDR2 SQIVND (reference sequence). There are 14 residues in the CDR3. Here the CDR3 DNA reads TGTGCCAGTAGTATTACAGGGTTGGGCACTGAAGCTTTCTTT. Residues: CASSITGLGTEAFF.

The CDR3 loop reads CASSIGGAIGTDTQYF. The DNA of the CDR3 is TGTGCCAGTAGTATAGGGGGAGCGATTGGCACAGATACGCAGTATTTT. V and J are TRBV19 and TRBJ2-3, with a tentative D call TRBD2 (5 bases). Per germline, CDR1 LNHDA and CDR2 SQIVND (reference sequence). The V gene lost 1 base and the J gene lost 1 base, with 12 bases spanning the gap. The CDR3 covers 16 residues.

The rearrangement links TRBV20-1 to TRBJ2-3; the D is unclear. Trimming took off 2 bases at V and 9 bases at J, with 9 bases between the two ends. CDR1 is DFQATT and CDR2 is SNEGSKA in the germline V gene (reference sequence). CDR3 length: 11 residues. The CDR3 loop is CSARSTGTQYF. For the CDR3, the DNA is TGCAGTGCTAGATCAACCGGGACGCAGTATTTT.

The V gene is TRBV5-6, the J gene TRBJ2-7; 9 bases map to TRBD1. The CDR3 is 18 residues long. J lost 5 bases, V lost 4 bases, and 19 bases had no gene match. The germline V gene has CDR1 SGHDT and CDR2 YYEEEE. CDR3 in DNA: TGTGCCAGCAGCCGAACGTTGGGGACAGGGTATATGAGTCACGAGCAGTACTTC. Its protein product is CASSRTLGTGYMSHEQYF.

The chain carries TRBV4-1 and TRBJ2-2; D not resolved. The CDR3 covers 11 residues. V lost 5 bases to trimming and J lost 8 bases, with 6 bases between them. CDR1 is MGHRA and CDR2 is YSYEKL in the germline V gene. As DNA, the CDR3 is TGCGCCAGCAGCTCCGGAGGGGAGCTGTTTTTT. Amino acids: CASSSGGELFF.

The chain has TRBV7-2 and TRBJ1-1; no firm D call. This CDR3 spans 14 amino acids. Per germline, CDR1 SGHTA and CDR2 FQGNSA. Between the trimmed V and J ends, which lost 2 bases and 8 bases, there was a span of 15 bases. This CDR3 reads CASSLISVRGEAFF. The CDR3 nucleotides read TGTGCCAGCAGCTTAATCTCGGTCCGGGGAGAAGCTTTCTTT.

The table lists this clone with a count of one. The CDR3 coding sequence is TGTGCCAGTTCCTACGGTACGGATAGCAATCAGCCCCAGCATTTT. Translation gives CASSYGTDSNQPQHF. V is TRBV19 and J is TRBJ1-5; D remains ambiguous. Per germline, CDR1 LNHDA and CDR2 SQIVND (reference sequence). This CDR3 is built from 15 residues. The V and J ends lost 8 bases and 0 bases respectively, with 14 bases between them.

The rearrangement links TRBV9 to TRBJ2-1, with D tentatively TRBD1 (5 bases). This CDR3 contains 17 residues. V was shortened by 5 bases and J by 2 bases, with 20 bases between the two germline ends. Germline V gene sequence: CDR1 SGDLS, CDR2 YYNGEE. CDR3 residues: CASRDPPTGEPYNEQFF. CDR3 sequence (DNA): TGTGCCAGCAGAGATCCGCCTACAGGAGAGCCCTACAATGAGCAGTTCTTC.

V is TRBV27 and J is TRBJ2-1, with 11 bases fitting TRBD2. Trimming at V came to 6 bases and at J to 3 bases, leaving 10 bases not matched to a gene. CDR3 length: 17 residues. Germline V gene data show CDR1 as MNHEY and CDR2 as SMNVEV (reference sequence). CDR3: CASSPLAGGLIYNEQFF. In DNA form, the CDR3 reads TGTGCCAGCAGCCCTCTAGCGGGAGGACTTATCTACAATGAGCAGTTCTTC.

The V and J genes are TRBV7-9 and TRBJ1-2; no firm D call. The V end was cut by 3 bases, the J end by 0 bases, with 8 bases between. Germline V gene lookup returns CDR1 SEHNR and CDR2 FQNEAQ (reference sequence). The CDR3 length is 14 residues. The CDR3 DNA reads as TGTGCCAGCAGCTTCCCCGTTTCTAACTATGGCTACACCTTC. It specifies CASSFPVSNYGYTF.

The V gene is TRBV27, the J gene TRBJ1-1, with D perhaps TRBD1 (5 bases). CDR3 length: 15 amino acids. Looked up from germline, CDR1 is MNHEY and CDR2 is SMNVEV (reference sequence). V lost 7 bases and J lost 0, with 15 bases in between. The CDR3 protein is CASKTGLGMNTEAFF. CDR3 DNA sequence: TGTGCCAGCAAAACAGGATTAGGGATGAACACTGAAGCTTTCTTT.

This clone was picked up one time. Within the sample, other DNA sequences also encode this same CDR3. The V call is TRBV28, the J call TRBJ2-5; no firm D call. Trimming took 3 bases from V and 5 from J, leaving 4 bases between them. Germline V gene data show CDR1 as MDHEN and CDR2 as SYDVKM. The CDR3 consists of 11 residues. The CDR3 region has the DNA TGTGCCAGCAGTTTTCAGGAGACCCAGTACTTC. Its protein is CASSFQETQYF.